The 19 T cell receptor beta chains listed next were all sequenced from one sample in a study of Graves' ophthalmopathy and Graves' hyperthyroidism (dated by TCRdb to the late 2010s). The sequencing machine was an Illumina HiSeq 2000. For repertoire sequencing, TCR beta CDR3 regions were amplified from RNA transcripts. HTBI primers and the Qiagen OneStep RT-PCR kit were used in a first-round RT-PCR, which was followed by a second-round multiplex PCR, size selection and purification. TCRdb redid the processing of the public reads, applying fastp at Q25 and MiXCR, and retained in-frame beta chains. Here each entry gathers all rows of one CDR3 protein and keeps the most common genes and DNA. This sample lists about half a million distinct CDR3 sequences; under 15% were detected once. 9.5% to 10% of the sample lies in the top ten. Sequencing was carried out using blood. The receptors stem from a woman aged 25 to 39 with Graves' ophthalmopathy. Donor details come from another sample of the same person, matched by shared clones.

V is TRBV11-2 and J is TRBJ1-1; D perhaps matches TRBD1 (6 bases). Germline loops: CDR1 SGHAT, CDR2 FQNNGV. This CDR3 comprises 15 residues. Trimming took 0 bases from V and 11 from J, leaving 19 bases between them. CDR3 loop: CASSLDPSGGPRAFF. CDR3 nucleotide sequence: TGTGCCAGCAGCTTAGACCCATCTGGGGGCCCTAGGGCTTTCTTT.

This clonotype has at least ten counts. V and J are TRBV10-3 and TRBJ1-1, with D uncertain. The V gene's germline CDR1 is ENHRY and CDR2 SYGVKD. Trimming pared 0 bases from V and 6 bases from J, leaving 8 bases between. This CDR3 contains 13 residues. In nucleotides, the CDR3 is TGTGCCATCAGTGAGTCCATACTTGCTGAAGCTTTCTTT. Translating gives CAISESILAEAFF.

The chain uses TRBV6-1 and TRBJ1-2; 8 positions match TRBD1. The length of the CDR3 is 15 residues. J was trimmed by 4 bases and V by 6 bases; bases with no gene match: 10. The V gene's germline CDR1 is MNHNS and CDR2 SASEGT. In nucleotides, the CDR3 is TGTGCCAGCAGGATGCACAGGGGGAATAGCTATGGCTACACCTTC. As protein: CASRMHRGNSYGYTF.

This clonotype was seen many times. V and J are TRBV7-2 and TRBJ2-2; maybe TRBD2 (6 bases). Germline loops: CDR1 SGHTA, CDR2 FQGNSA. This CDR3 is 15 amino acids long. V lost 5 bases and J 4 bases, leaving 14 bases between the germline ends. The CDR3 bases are TGTGCCAGCAGCCAGGACTACCGGCTCACCGGGGAGCTGTTTTTT. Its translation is CASSQDYRLTGELFF.

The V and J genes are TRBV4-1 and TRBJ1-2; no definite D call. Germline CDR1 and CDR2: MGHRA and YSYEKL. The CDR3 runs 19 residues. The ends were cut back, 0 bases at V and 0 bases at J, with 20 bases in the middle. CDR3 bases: TGCGCCAGCAGCCAAGAAGGTTTTCCCTCTTCCGGGACTAACTATGGCTACACCTTC. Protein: CASSQEGFPSSGTNYGYTF.

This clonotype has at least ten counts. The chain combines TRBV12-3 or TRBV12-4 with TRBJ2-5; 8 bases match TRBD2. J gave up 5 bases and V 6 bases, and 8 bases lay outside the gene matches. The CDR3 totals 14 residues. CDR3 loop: CASRGTSGRETQYF. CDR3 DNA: TGTGCCAGCAGGGGGACTAGTGGGAGGGAGACCCAGTACTTC.

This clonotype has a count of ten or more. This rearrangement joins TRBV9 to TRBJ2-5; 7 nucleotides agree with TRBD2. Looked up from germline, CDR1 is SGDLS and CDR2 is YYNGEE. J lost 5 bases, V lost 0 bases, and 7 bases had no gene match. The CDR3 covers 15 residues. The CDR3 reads CASSVGGLPPETQYF. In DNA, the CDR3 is TGTGCCAGCAGCGTAGGGGGACTACCTCCGGAGACCCAGTACTTC.

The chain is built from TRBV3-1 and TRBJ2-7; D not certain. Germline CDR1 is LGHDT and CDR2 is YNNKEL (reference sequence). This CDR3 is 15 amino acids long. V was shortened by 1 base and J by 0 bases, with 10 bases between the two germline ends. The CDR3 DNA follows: TGTGCCAGCAGCCAAGGACTGATACTCTCCTACGAGCAGTACTTC. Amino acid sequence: CASSQGLILSYEQYF.

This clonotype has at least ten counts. The CDR3 bases are TGCAGTGCCCGCTTAGACGTCACCTACGAGCAGTACTTC. Translated, it gives CSARLDVTYEQYF. The chain joins TRBV20-1 to TRBJ2-7, with D unclear. The CDR3 extends over 13 amino acids. V lost 6 bases to trimming and J lost 2 bases, with 14 bases between them. Germline V gene lookup returns CDR1 DFQATT and CDR2 SNEGSKA (reference sequence).

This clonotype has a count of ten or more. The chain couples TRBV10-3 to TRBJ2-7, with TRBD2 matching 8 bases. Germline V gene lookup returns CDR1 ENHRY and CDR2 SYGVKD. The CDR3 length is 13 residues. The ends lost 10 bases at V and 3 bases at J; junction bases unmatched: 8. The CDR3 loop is CATAGTSFYEQYF. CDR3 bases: TGTGCCACGGCCGGGACTAGTTTCTACGAGCAGTACTTC.

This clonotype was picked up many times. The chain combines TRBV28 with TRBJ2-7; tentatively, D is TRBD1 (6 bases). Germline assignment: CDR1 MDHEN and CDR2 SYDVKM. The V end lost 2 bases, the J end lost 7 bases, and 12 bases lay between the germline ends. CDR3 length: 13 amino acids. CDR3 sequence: CASSLTGKGEQYF. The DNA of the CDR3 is TGTGCCAGCAGTTTAACAGGGAAGGGAGAGCAGTACTTC. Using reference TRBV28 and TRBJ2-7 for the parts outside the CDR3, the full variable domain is DVKVTQSSRYLVKRTGEKVFLECVQDMDHENMFWYRQDPGLGLRLIYFSYDVKMKEKGDIPEGYSVSREKKERFSLILESASTNQTSMYLCASSLTGKGEQYFGPGTRLTVT.

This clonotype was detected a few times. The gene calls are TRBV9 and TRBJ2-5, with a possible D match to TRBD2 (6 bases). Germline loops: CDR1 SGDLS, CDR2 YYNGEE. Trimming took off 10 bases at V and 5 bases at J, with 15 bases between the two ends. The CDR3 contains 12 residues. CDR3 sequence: CASSGTGETQYF. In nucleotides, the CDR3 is TGTGCCTCATCCGGGACTGGGGAGACCCAGTACTTC. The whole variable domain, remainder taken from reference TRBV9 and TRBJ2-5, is DSGVTQTPKHLITATGQRVTLRCSPRSGDLSVYWYQQSLDQGLQFLIQYYNGEERAKGNILERFSAQQFPDLHSELNLSSLELGDSALYFCASSGTGETQYFGPGTRLLVL.

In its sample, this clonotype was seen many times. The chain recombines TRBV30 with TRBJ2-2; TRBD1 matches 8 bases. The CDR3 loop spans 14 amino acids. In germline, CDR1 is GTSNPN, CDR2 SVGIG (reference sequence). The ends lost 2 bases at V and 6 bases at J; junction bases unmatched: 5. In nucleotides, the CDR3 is TGTGCCTGGAGTATAATACAGGGGGCCGGGGAGCTGTTTTTT. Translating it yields CAWSIIQGAGELFF.

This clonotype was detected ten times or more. The CDR3 loop reads CASSLGVSQPQHF. The DNA of the CDR3 is TGCGCCAGCAGCTTGGGGGTCAGTCAGCCCCAGCATTTT. The chain links TRBV5-1 to TRBJ1-5; D call uncertain. Germline V lookup: CDR1 SGHRS, CDR2 YFSETQ. The CDR3 loop spans 13 amino acids. V lost 0 bases and J 6 bases, leaving 7 bases between the germline ends.

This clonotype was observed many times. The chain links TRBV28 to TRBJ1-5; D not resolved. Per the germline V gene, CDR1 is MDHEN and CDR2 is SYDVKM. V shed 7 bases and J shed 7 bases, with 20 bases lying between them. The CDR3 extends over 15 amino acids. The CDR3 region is CASIDLRGRGQPQHF. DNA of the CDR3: TGTGCCAGCATTGACCTCAGAGGGCGCGGACAGCCCCAGCATTTT. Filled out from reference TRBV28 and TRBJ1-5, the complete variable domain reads DVKVTQSSRYLVKRTGEKVFLECVQDMDHENMFWYRQDPGLGLRLIYFSYDVKMKEKGDIPEGYSVSREKKERFSLILESASTNQTSMYLCASIDLRGRGQPQHFGDGTRLSIL.

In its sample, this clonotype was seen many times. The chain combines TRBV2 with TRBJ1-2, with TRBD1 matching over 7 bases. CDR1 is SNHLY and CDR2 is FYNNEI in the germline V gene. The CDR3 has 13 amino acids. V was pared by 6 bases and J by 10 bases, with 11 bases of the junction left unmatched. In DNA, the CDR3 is TGTGCCAGCAGGGTGGAGGGACAGAGCTACTACACCTTC. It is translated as CASRVEGQSYYTF.

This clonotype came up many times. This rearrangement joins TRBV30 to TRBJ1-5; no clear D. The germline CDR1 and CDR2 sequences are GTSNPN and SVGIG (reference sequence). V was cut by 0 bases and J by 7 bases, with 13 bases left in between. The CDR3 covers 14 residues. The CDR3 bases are TGTGCCTGGAGTGTACGACGCGGTCGCCAGCCCCAGCATTTT. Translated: CAWSVRRGRQPQHF.

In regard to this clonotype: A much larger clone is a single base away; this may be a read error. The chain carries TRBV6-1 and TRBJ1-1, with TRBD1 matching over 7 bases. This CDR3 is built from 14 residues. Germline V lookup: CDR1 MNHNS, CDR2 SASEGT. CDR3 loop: CSSRETGLNTEAFF. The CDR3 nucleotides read TGTTCCAGCAGAGAGACAGGGCTCAACACTGAAGCTTTCTTT.

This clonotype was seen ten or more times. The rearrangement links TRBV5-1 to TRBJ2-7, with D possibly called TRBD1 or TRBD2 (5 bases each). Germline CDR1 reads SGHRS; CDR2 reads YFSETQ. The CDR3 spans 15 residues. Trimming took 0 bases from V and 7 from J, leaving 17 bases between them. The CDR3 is CASSLVWTGRGEQYF. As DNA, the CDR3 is TGCGCCAGCAGCTTGGTATGGACGGGACGTGGTGAGCAGTACTTC.